This passage covers 24 T cell receptor beta chains from one sample sequenced in a study of T-cell reconstitution after alpha-beta-depleted transplantation in children (dated by TCRdb to the mid-2010s). Preparation of the library involved PCR. TCRdb names Illumina HiSeq 2500 as the instrument used. TCR library preparation used molecular barcoding, with unique molecular identifiers applied to normalize quantification of the TCRbeta repertoire. Using fastp at Q25 and MiXCR, TCRdb reprocessed the public reads and kept productive beta chains. A single entry per CDR3 protein holds the most common genes and DNA from its merged rows. The sample has some 490,000 distinct CDR3 sequences on record, around 13% of them singletons. The top ten constitute around 6% of the sample. The sample consisted of PBMCs from the stem cell graft donor, taken from the stem cell graft. The receptor source for this set is a human donor who donated a stem cell graft to a child with combined immunodeficiency.

This clonotype was found many times. The chain combines TRBV28 with TRBJ2-1, with 9 bases fitting TRBD2. The CDR3 has 14 amino acids. CDR1 is MDHEN, CDR2 SYDVKM, per germline. Losses at the gene ends were 7 bases for V and 7 bases for J; bases not matched to a gene: 8. CDR3 sequence reads: CASILAGIGNEQFF. Here the CDR3 DNA reads TGTGCCAGCATCCTAGCGGGGATCGGAAATGAGCAGTTCTTC.

This clonotype was seen at least ten times. V and J are TRBV7-9 and TRBJ1-2; 8 bases fit TRBD1. Germline CDR1 and CDR2: SEHNR and FQNEAQ (reference sequence). The CDR3 is 16 amino acids. Trimming took 5 bases from V and 8 from J; bases not matched to a gene: 16. The CDR3 here is CASSPQGTGVMSGYTF. In DNA form, the CDR3 reads TGTGCCAGCAGCCCCCAAGGGACAGGTGTAATGTCGGGCTACACCTTC.

Note on this clonotype: Given a much more abundant clone one base away, this may be a read error. This likely comes from a read error, as the CDR3 has no conserved phenylalanine or tryptophan at its end. The rearrangement joins TRBV12-3 or TRBV12-4 to TRBJ2-5; 12 bases agree with TRBD2. The CDR3 is 15 residues long. With V trimmed by 5 bases and J by 5 bases, 6 bases remained unmatched. The CDR3 is CASSLTSGGPETQYY. In DNA, the CDR3 is TGTGCCAGCAGTCTGACTAGCGGGGGACCCGAGACCCAGTACTAC.

This clonotype was counted at least ten times. The rearrangement uses TRBV27 and TRBJ2-3; D is perhaps TRBD2 (5 bases). V was shortened by 3 bases and J by 2 bases, with 9 bases between the two germline ends. The CDR3 runs to 14 residues. The germline CDR1 and CDR2 sequences are MNHEY and SMNVEV (reference sequence). The CDR3 spells CASSFGLYTDTQYF. The DNA of the CDR3 is TGTGCCAGCAGTTTCGGACTGTACACAGATACGCAGTATTTT.

The sample holds a few counts of this clonotype. The rearrangement links TRBV12-3 or TRBV12-4 to TRBJ2-5; D is ambiguous. The V end was cut by 5 bases, the J end by 1 base, with 11 bases between. The CDR3 totals 14 residues. CDR3 protein: CASSRSGRQETQYF. Here the CDR3 DNA reads TGTGCCAGCAGTAGGTCAGGACGCCAAGAGACCCAGTACTTC.

The CDR3 DNA follows: TGCAGTGCTAGAGGCCGTGAGGATCCCGGGGAGACCCAGTACTTC. It is translated as CSARGREDPGETQYF. This rearrangement joins TRBV20-1 to TRBJ2-5, with unresolved D. The V end lost 1 base, the J end lost 5 bases, and 17 bases lay between the germline ends. The CDR3 is made up of 15 amino acids. CDR1 and CDR2 (germline): DFQATT, SNEGSKA (reference sequence).

The genes are TRBV11-2 and TRBJ2-7; D unresolved. V lost 2 bases and J 2 bases, leaving 7 bases between the germline ends. The CDR3 consists of 13 residues. Germline lookup yields CDR1 SGHAT and CDR2 FQNNGV. CDR3 DNA sequence: TGTGCCAGCAGCTTAATGGACCCCTACGAGCAGTACTTC. The encoded protein is CASSLMDPYEQYF.

This chain joins TRBV2 and TRBJ1-1; 7 positions agree with TRBD1. The CDR3 contains 14 residues. V lost 7 bases to trimming and J lost 0 bases; unmatched junction nucleotides: 5. Germline CDR1 reads SNHLY; CDR2 reads FYNNEI. The chain's CDR3 is CASKEQGMNTEAFF. In nucleotides, the CDR3 is TGTGCCAGCAAGGAACAGGGGATGAACACTGAAGCTTTCTTT.

In this sample, this clonotype turned up many times. This sequence joins TRBV28 and TRBJ2-4; the D gene is possibly TRBD1 (6 bases). In germline, CDR1 is MDHEN, CDR2 SYDVKM. The V gene lost 3 bases and the J gene lost 0 bases, with 12 bases spanning the gap. This CDR3 spans 16 amino acids. The CDR3 DNA is TGTGCCAGCAGTTTTGGGGACACGATAGCCAAAAACATTCAGTACTTC. Amino acids: CASSFGDTIAKNIQYF.

This chain connects TRBV5-1 to TRBJ2-7; tentatively, D is TRBD2 (6 bases). Trimming cost V 4 bases and J 5 bases, with 16 bases left between them. Germline-derived CDR1 and CDR2 are SGHRS and YFSETQ. This CDR3 is built from 14 residues. Here the CDR3 DNA reads TGCGCCAGCAGCCCAGGACACGGGAGCCACGAGCAGTACTTC. Translated: CASSPGHGSHEQYF.

This clonotype was seen a handful of times. CDR3 sequence reads: CASSTTSGGYEQYF. The CDR3 region has the DNA TGTGCCAGCTCGACGACTAGCGGGGGTTACGAGCAGTACTTC. The V call is TRBV18, the J call TRBJ2-7; 12 nucleotides align to TRBD2. Trimming at V came to 6 bases and at J to 4 bases, leaving 4 bases not matched to a gene. Germline V gene sequence: CDR1 KGHSH, CDR2 LQKENI. The CDR3 has 14 amino acids.

At least ten counts were recorded for this clonotype. CDR3 DNA sequence: TGTGCCAGCAGCTTAGCGGGGGGGGCCGCCGAGCAGTACTTC. It yields the protein CASSLAGGAAEQYF. The chain uses TRBV7-2 and TRBJ2-7, with a tentative D call TRBD2 (7 bases). Germline V lookup: CDR1 SGHTA, CDR2 FQGNSA. Deletions cut 0 bases from V and 6 bases from J, with 12 bases between. The CDR3 has 14 amino acids.

This clonotype was counted only a few times. CDR3 in DNA: TGTGCCAGCAGGTCGGACAGGGGAGGCGGCTACACCTTC. This gives the protein CASRSDRGGGYTF. The chain recombines TRBV12-3 or TRBV12-4 with TRBJ1-2, with TRBD1 identical over 9 bases. The CDR3 has 13 amino acids. V shed 6 bases and J 8 bases; nucleotides not matched to a gene: 7.

This clonotype occurred a few times. The chain joins TRBV7-3 to TRBJ1-6, with 7 bases fitting TRBD1. Unmatched junction bases numbered 5, after V lost 2 bases and J lost 7 bases. Germline-derived CDR1 and CDR2 are SGHTA and FQGTGA. This CDR3 comprises 15 residues. Written as DNA, the CDR3 is TGTGCCAGCAGCTTATCCGGGACAGAGAATTCACCCCTCCACTTT. Translated: CASSLSGTENSPLHF.

The chain employs TRBV5-1 and TRBJ2-2; tentative D call: TRBD2 (6 bases). The CDR3 extends over 15 amino acids. V dropped 4 bases and J dropped 5 bases, with 15 bases sitting between them. The V gene's germline CDR1 is SGHRS and CDR2 YFSETQ. CDR3 residues: CASSTSGLATGELFF. In nucleotides, the CDR3 is TGCGCCAGCAGCACCTCGGGACTGGCTACCGGGGAGCTGTTTTTT. The full variable domain, with the rest looked up from reference TRBV5-1 and TRBJ2-2, is KAGVTQTPRYLIKTRGQQVTLSCSPISGHRSVSWYQQTPGQGLQFLFEYFSETQRNKGNFPGRFSGRQFSNSRSEMNVSTLELGDSALYLCASSTSGLATGELFFGEGSRLTVL.

This clonotype was detected many times. This chain connects TRBV5-1 to TRBJ2-7, with D perhaps matching TRBD2 (6 bases). Trimming took off 4 bases at V and 5 bases at J, with 16 bases between the two ends. The CDR3 has 14 residues. Germline V gene lookup returns CDR1 SGHRS and CDR2 YFSETQ. CDR3 amino acids: CASSPLWGGHEQYF. In DNA, the CDR3 is TGCGCCAGCAGCCCTCTATGGGGAGGTCACGAGCAGTACTTC.

This chain joins TRBV10-3 and TRBJ2-3; 8 bases align to TRBD2. This CDR3 spans 16 amino acids. The germline CDR1 and CDR2 sequences are ENHRY and SYGVKD. With V trimmed by 9 bases and J by 0 bases, 11 bases remained unmatched. CDR3 nucleotide sequence: TGTGCCATGGGCCCCGGACTAGCCTATAGCACAGATACGCAGTATTTT. It codes for CAMGPGLAYSTDTQYF.

The J gene is TRBJ2-1, the V gene TRBV20-1; D is unclear. The CDR3 extends over 14 amino acids. Trimming left V 3 bases short and J 7 bases short, with 16 bases between. Germline V gene sequence: CDR1 DFQATT, CDR2 SNEGSKA (reference sequence). The CDR3 protein is CSASPPERRNEQFF. The CDR3 DNA sequence: TGCAGTGCTAGCCCTCCTGAGCGCCGGAATGAGCAGTTCTTC.

The chain links TRBV2 to TRBJ2-3, with D maybe TRBD2 (6 bases). The CDR3 has 16 amino acids. Germline V lookup: CDR1 SNHLY, CDR2 FYNNEI. Between the trimmed V and J ends, which lost 4 bases and 2 bases, there was a span of 16 bases. Here the CDR3 DNA reads TGTGCCAGCAGTGTCTTTAGTGGGGACTCCACAGATACGCAGTATTTT. Amino acid sequence: CASSVFSGDSTDTQYF.

This clonotype was seen ten or more times. The rearrangement uses TRBV12-3 or TRBV12-4 and TRBJ1-3, with D possibly matching TRBD1 (6 bases). Trimming cost V 5 bases and J 0 bases, with 11 bases left between them. This CDR3 is 15 amino acids long. The CDR3 here is CASSDGDTSGNTIYF. Here the CDR3 DNA reads TGTGCCAGCAGTGATGGGGACACCTCTGGAAACACCATATATTTT.

There are many counts of this clonotype. The genes are TRBV25-1 and TRBJ2-1; D might be TRBD2 (6 bases). The CDR3 is made up of 15 amino acids. The germline V gene has CDR1 MGHDK and CDR2 SYGVNS. The V and J ends lost 1 base and 5 bases respectively, with 12 bases between them. CDR3 sequence (DNA): TGTGCCAGCAGTGAATCCGGGGGTAGACACAATGAGCAGTTCTTC. Translating it yields CASSESGGRHNEQFF.

This sequence joins TRBV24-1 and TRBJ2-2; 10 bases are shared with TRBD1. V lost 3 bases, J lost 7 bases, and 4 bases stayed unmatched. Germline V lookup: CDR1 KGHDR, CDR2 SFDVKD. The CDR3 has 15 residues. This chain's CDR3 is CATSDGQGVDGELFF. The CDR3 region has the DNA TGTGCCACCAGTGATGGACAGGGGGTTGACGGGGAGCTGTTTTTT.

This clonotype appeared many times. This chain links TRBV5-1 with TRBJ1-1, with D tentatively TRBD1 (6 bases). Germline CDR1 is SGHRS and CDR2 is YFSETQ. The CDR3 extends over 15 amino acids. Trimming left V 3 bases short and J 5 bases short, with 17 bases between. CDR3 sequence reads: CASSWGRGPLTEAFF. For the CDR3, the DNA is TGCGCCAGCAGCTGGGGCAGGGGTCCCCTTACTGAAGCTTTCTTT.

The V and J genes are TRBV12-3 or TRBV12-4 and TRBJ2-1, with D uncertain. The CDR3 totals 14 residues. V was clipped by 2 bases and J by 5 bases, with 10 bases between them. DNA for the CDR3: TGTGCCAGCAGTTTATGGGTAGGAAACAATGAGCAGTTCTTC. Protein sequence: CASSLWVGNNEQFF.